A selection of T cell receptor beta chains follows, all from one sample in a study of spatial heterogeneity in lung cancer. TCRdb called the 5' RACE reads again in MiXCR, with one record for every CDR3 protein. The data show more than 30,000 distinct CDR3 sequences, roughly 5% seen once. The source material was PBMCs, sampled at surgery. The source is a female donor with early-stage non-small cell lung cancer. The CDR3 runs from the conserved cysteine through the conserved F or W.

V: TRBV20-1; J: TRBJ1-3; CDR3: CSADWVGDSGNTIYF
V: TRBV15; J: TRBJ2-3; CDR3: CATSEPRTAGKLTF
V: TRBV12-3/TRBV12-4; J: TRBJ2-7; CDR3: CASSLTAGAPHEQYF
V: TRBV29-1; J: TRBJ2-7; CDR3: CSASPGVRSYEQYF
V: TRBV27; J: TRBJ1-6; CDR3: CASRHREGSSPLHF
V: TRBV6-2/TRBV6-3; J: TRBJ2-7; CDR3: CASTPTKGGPSREQYF
V: TRBV10-1; J: TRBJ1-2; CDR3: CASSESRRVAQYTF
V: TRBV6-2/TRBV6-3; J: TRBJ1-5; CDR3: CASSLGPPNSNQPQHF
V: TRBV3-1; J: TRBJ1-2; CDR3: CASSQGQGAHYGYTF
V: TRBV11-3; J: TRBJ1-1; CDR3: CASSLERYTEAFF
V: TRBV4-1; J: TRBJ2-7; CDR3: CASSPADTYEQYF
V: TRBV7-9; J: TRBJ1-6; CDR3: CASSLPGDSPLHF
V: TRBV5-6; J: TRBJ1-1; CDR3: CASSLPQGQPEAFF
V: TRBV5-4; J: TRBJ2-3; CDR3: CASSVRTGSKDTQYF
V: TRBV25-1; J: TRBJ1-1; CDR3: CASSASGEGTEAFF
V: TRBV20-1; J: TRBJ1-1; CDR3: CSARETGMNTEAFF
V: TRBV2; J: TRBJ2-2; CDR3: CASSPRTSGSGELFF
V: TRBV7-2; J: TRBJ2-5; CDR3: CASSYAMGGETQYF
V: TRBV7-9; J: TRBJ2-1; CDR3: CASSHRGGISYNEQFF
V: TRBV7-2; J: TRBJ1-5; CDR3: CASSLGQGDQPQHF
V: TRBV4-2; J: TRBJ1-5; CDR3: CASSQTGYGNQPQHF
V: TRBV20-1; J: TRBJ1-1; CDR3: CSASLGRANTEAFF
V: TRBV12-3/TRBV12-4; J: TRBJ2-7; CDR3: CASSYNPTTYEQYF
V: TRBV9; J: TRBJ2-5; CDR3: CASSPMGGSQETQYF
V: TRBV6-5; J: TRBJ1-6; CDR3: CASSITGGHMDSPLHF
V: TRBV30; J: TRBJ1-1; CDR3: CAFDRGADTEAFF
V: TRBV15; J: TRBJ2-7; CDR3: CATSRDLPSPGHQFYEQYF
V: TRBV2; J: TRBJ2-7; CDR3: CATADRVAYEQYF
V: TRBV28; J: TRBJ1-1; CDR3: CASSQDLETEAFF
V: TRBV10-3; J: TRBJ2-3; CDR3: CAIRGQRSTDTQYF
V: TRBV6-5; J: TRBJ2-7; CDR3: CASSQGLAGGEQYF
V: TRBV5-1; J: TRBJ2-2; CDR3: CASSLEFTQGSTGELFF
V: TRBV7-2; J: TRBJ2-5; CDR3: CASSLIGQGVGGETQYF
V: TRBV29-1; J: TRBJ2-7; CDR3: CSAVKGTGMYEQYF
V: TRBV12-3/TRBV12-4; J: TRBJ2-1; CDR3: CASSLETSGVVSNEQFF
V: TRBV6-5; J: TRBJ2-7; CDR3: CASSKTGSFYEQYF
V: TRBV7-9; J: TRBJ1-2; CDR3: CASSDDRGANYGYTF
V: TRBV6-2/TRBV6-3; J: TRBJ2-7; CDR3: CASSRDSYEQYF
V: TRBV28; J: TRBJ2-7; CDR3: CASSLSPGTHREQYF
V: TRBV4-1; J: TRBJ2-7; CDR3: CASSQGPGVYEQYF
V: TRBV12-3/TRBV12-4; J: TRBJ1-5; CDR3: CASSKRDRVVNQPQHF
V: TRBV20-1; J: TRBJ2-3; CDR3: CSAPVSGADTQYF
V: TRBV9; J: TRBJ1-1; CDR3: CASSVGLGNTEAFF
V: TRBV7-9; J: TRBJ1-3; CDR3: CASSPSGAFGNTIYF